The 5 T cell receptor beta chains below were found in one sample sequenced in a study of naive and memory T cell subsets. Findings and caveats of the study: Possibly reflecting memory cells re-expressing CD45RA, a few larger clonotypes occurred in naive repertoires, especially CD8.

An equimolar mix of two oligonucleotides served as the beta constant-region primer for TRBC1 and TRBC2. The ligated cDNA underwent four PCR rounds using SP2 and nested alpha and beta constant-region primers. TCRdb passed the UMI-ligation and nested PCR reads through MiXCR, listing each CDR3 protein once. The sample has over 130,000 distinct CDR3 sequences, 15% to 25% seen once. Their recognized antigens are unknown. Sequencing was done on a sample of naive CD8+ T cells from blood. These receptor sequences come from a human donor in good health.

Of note for this clonotype: At one end, the junction sequence differs from germline, possibly due to a read error. V and J are TRBV19 and TRBJ2-1, with 9 bases identical to TRBD2. This CDR3 has 13 residues. Germline loops: CDR1 LNHDA, CDR2 SQIVND (reference sequence). The CDR3: CASSTAGGPDWLF. In DNA form, the CDR3 reads TGTGCCAGTAGTACGGCGGGAGGGCCGGATTGGCTCTTC.

The gene calls are TRBV30 and TRBJ2-1; 11 nucleotides match TRBD2. V shed 1 base and J 0 bases; nucleotides not matched to a gene: 8. The CDR3 spans 18 residues. The germline gives CDR1 GTSNPN, CDR2 SVGIG (reference sequence). The CDR3 is CAWSEGLAGYSSYNEQFF. The DNA of the CDR3 is TGTGCCTGGAGTGAAGGACTAGCGGGCTACAGCTCCTACAATGAGCAGTTCTTC.

The chain carries TRBV28 and TRBJ2-2, with a possible D match to TRBD1 (5 bases). Trimming removed 8 bases at V and 6 bases at J, with 16 bases between. The CDR3 loop spans 14 amino acids. Germline CDR1 MDHEN, CDR2 SYDVKM. Here the CDR3 reads CASGAAVNPGELFF. The CDR3 nucleotides read TGTGCCAGCGGGGCTGCGGTCAACCCCGGGGAGCTGTTTTTT. Complete variable domain (other parts from reference TRBV28 and TRBJ2-2): DVKVTQSSRYLVKRTGEKVFLECVQDMDHENMFWYRQDPGLGLRLIYFSYDVKMKEKGDIPEGYSVSREKKERFSLILESASTNQTSMYLCASGAAVNPGELFFGEGSRLTVL.

This clonotype has a handful of counts. The chain has TRBV28 and TRBJ1-5; 7 bases align to TRBD1. This CDR3 has 15 residues. The germline V gene has CDR1 MDHEN and CDR2 SYDVKM. V shed 4 bases, J shed 5 bases, and the junction held 8 bases outside the gene matches. This chain's CDR3 is CASSSQSTGDQPQHF. DNA of the CDR3: TGTGCCAGCAGTTCGCAAAGCACAGGGGATCAGCCCCAGCATTTT.

The chain's CDR3 is CSVECAETYEQYF. CDR3 DNA: TGCAGCGTTGAATGTGCGGAGACCTACGAGCAGTACTTC. The chain links TRBV29-1 to TRBJ2-7, with D unclear. Trimming left V 2 bases short and J 2 bases short, with 10 bases between. From germline, CDR1 is SQVTM and CDR2 ANQGSEA. This CDR3 is built from 13 residues.